These T cell receptor beta chains were read from a single sample in a study of T cells after yellow fever vaccination. TCRdb recomputed calls from the 5' RACE reads with MiXCR, one row per CDR3 protein. Among 500,000 to 650,000 distinct CDR3 sequences, about 13% were seen once, and the ten largest hold more than 12%. Specimen: PBMCs, collected on the day of the yellow fever booster vaccination. The source of these receptors is a man aged 30 to 45 who received the YFV17D yellow fever vaccine. Each CDR3 is given with its conserved first and last residue. The order of the fields is V gene, J gene, clone size, CDR3 protein. Expanded clones are given a class, and other clones once, few, many or no size at all.

TRBV6-2/TRBV6-3	TRBJ2-7	few	CASKERDYEQYF
TRBV6-2/TRBV6-3	TRBJ1-2	NA	CASSLLMTDNYGYTF
TRBV7-2	TRBJ2-1	few	CASSATGTGGRHEQFF
TRBV15	TRBJ2-7	few	CATSLDRVVYEQYF
TRBV6-5	TRBJ1-1	few	CASSYLQDPNTEAFF
TRBV6-1	TRBJ2-5	NA	CASDWGVRETQYF
TRBV27	TRBJ1-6	few	CASSLTKPKNSPLHF
TRBV21-1	TRBJ2-5	few	CASSIWGTFQETQYF
TRBV5-5	TRBJ2-5	few	CASSPWSRGRETQYF
TRBV5-4	TRBJ2-5	NA	CASSLNRDYKETQYF
TRBV9	TRBJ2-5	few	CASSVGGGRRALETQYF
TRBV7-9	TRBJ2-2	NA	CASSLMGVTGELFF
TRBV20-1	TRBJ2-7	NA	CSARDGGGYYEQYF
TRBV5-5	TRBJ2-3	few	CASSSWGTGALF
TRBV28	TRBJ2-5	few	CASSRAAAYGETQYF
TRBV23-1	TRBJ2-5	NA	CASRSRTEDFQETQYF
TRBV7-9	TRBJ1-3	NA	CASSLGQGAGNTIYF
TRBV7-8	TRBJ2-5	NA	CASSSWGGTAQETQYF
TRBV29-1	TRBJ2-5	NA	CSVVGSGETQYF
TRBV5-1	TRBJ2-2	few	CASSPLTSGSSTGELFF
TRBV20-1	TRBJ2-2	NA	CSADKSNTGELFF
TRBV29-1	TRBJ2-3	NA	CSVFGGNTQYF
TRBV5-4	TRBJ2-1	few	CASSTGGGEYNEQFF
TRBV7-3	TRBJ2-1	NA	CASSLTGRNEQFF
TRBV4-2	TRBJ2-2	few	CASSQDRRPYTGELFF
TRBV12-3/TRBV12-4	TRBJ2-1	few	CASRGQDNNEQFF
TRBV20-1	TRBJ2-1	many	CSASGTSGTRIYNEQFF
TRBV7-6	TRBJ1-1	NA	CASSGLGSNTEAFF
TRBV14	TRBJ1-2	few	CASSLDRNPLHYGYTF
TRBV20-1	TRBJ2-7	NA	CSAKGRSYEQYF
TRBV5-1	TRBJ2-1	NA	CASSLAGGIGNEQFF
TRBV20-1	TRBJ2-2	few	CSARDGPGELFF
TRBV6-8	TRBJ2-7	NA	CATILRDRISYEQYF
TRBV3-1	TRBJ1-2	few	CASSPQNRGDYGYTF
TRBV10-3	TRBJ2-5	NA	CATGDRGPQETQYF
TRBV5-6	TRBJ2-1	few	CASSFPLHNEQFF
TRBV5-1	TRBJ2-3	many	CASSPGQGKDTQYF
TRBV12-3/TRBV12-4	TRBJ2-2	many	CASSFGIGELFF
TRBV27	TRBJ2-7	few	CASSPSGTSGSLWIEQYF
TRBV7-2	TRBJ2-2	few	CASSFGLAENTGELFF
TRBV20-1	TRBJ2-1	once	CSARDHQGRNEQFF
TRBV7-3	TRBJ2-3	few	CASSLFGNTDTQYF
TRBV20-1	TRBJ1-2	NA	CSAGRMDYGYTF
TRBV29-1	TRBJ1-2	NA	CSVEGGRGPGYTF
TRBV7-6	TRBJ2-5	NA	CASSLEAGGPGKETQYF
TRBV3-1	TRBJ2-3	few	CASSARGVTDTQYF
TRBV2	TRBJ2-1	NA	CAISLLGLAGSGYNEQFF
TRBV27	TRBJ2-5	NA	CASRLKETQYF
TRBV6-6	TRBJ1-2	few	CASKGGGPGYTF
TRBV27	TRBJ2-2	few	CASSFLGSAVGELFF
TRBV12-3/TRBV12-4	TRBJ2-1	few	CASRPGLAGVGEQFF
TRBV2	TRBJ2-3	few	CATTGGRTDTQYF
TRBV7-2	TRBJ2-7	NA	CASSPRATYEQYF
TRBV5-1	TRBJ2-3	few	CASSLYLAGGRDTQYF